One T cell receptor (beta chain) is described in this entry. A few counts support this clonotype. This clone's antigen is unknown. No base qualities exist here, and no much larger clone lies one base off it. The sample comes from a study of response to subunit inactivated influenza vaccine (dated 2018 in TCRdb). Some background on the complete study: The study used deep quantitative T cell receptor repertoire profiling to track responses to a trivalent subunit inactivated influenza vaccine.

The method behind the library was RT-PCR. Reads for this sample came from an Illumina HiSeq 2500. TCRdb redid the processing of the public reads, applying fastp at Q25 and MiXCR, and retained in-frame beta chains. Each CDR3 protein appears once, grouped with its most common genes and DNA. The sample profile shows hundreds of thousands of distinct CDR3 sequences; approximately 12% of them were found once. Clones ranked in the top ten supply roughly 10% of the sample. Overall results and qualifications from the work: According to the authors, only a limited number of new T cells may be recruited by each seasonal influenza vaccination.

This sequence was found in a man aged 45 to 65 who received an inactivated influenza vaccine. Donor details come from another sample of the same person, matched by shared clones. This material consisted of PBMCs from blood, taken on the day of vaccination.

The encoded CDR3 is CASSLAGTGGADTQYF. The DNA is as follows: TGCGCCAGCAGCTTGGCCGGGACGGGGGGGGCAGATACGCAGTATTTT. Recombination connected TRBV5-1 to TRBJ2-3, with 8 bases matching TRBD2. V trim: 0 bases; J trim: 4 bases; unmatched bases: 7. Per the germline V gene, SGHRS is the CDR1 and YFSETQ is the CDR2. Inclusive of the bounding cysteine and phenylalanine, the CDR3 is 16 residues long. This entry keeps only the CDR3 DNA: 48 bases, framed from base 1.